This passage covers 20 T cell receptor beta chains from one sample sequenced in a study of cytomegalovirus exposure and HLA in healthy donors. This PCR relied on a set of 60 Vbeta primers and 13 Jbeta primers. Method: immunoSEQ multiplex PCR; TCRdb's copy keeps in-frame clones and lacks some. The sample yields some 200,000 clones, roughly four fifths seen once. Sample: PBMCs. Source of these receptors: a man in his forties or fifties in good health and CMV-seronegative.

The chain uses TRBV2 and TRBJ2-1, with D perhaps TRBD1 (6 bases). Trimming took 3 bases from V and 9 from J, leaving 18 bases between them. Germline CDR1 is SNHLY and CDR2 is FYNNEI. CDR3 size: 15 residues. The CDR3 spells CASSEGWIQGIEQFF. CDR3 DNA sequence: TGTGCCAGCAGTGAGGGATGGATACAGGGAATTGAGCAGTTCTTC.

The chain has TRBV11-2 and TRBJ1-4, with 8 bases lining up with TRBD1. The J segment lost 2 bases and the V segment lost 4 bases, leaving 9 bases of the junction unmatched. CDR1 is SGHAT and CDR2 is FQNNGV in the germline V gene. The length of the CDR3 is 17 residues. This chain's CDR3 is CASSSRGRGLTNEKLFF. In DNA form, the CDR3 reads TGTGCCAGCAGCTCCCGAGGCAGGGGGCTTACTAATGAAAAACTGTTTTTT. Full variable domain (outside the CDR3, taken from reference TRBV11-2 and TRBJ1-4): EAGVAQSPRYKIIEKRQSVAFWCNPISGHATLYWYQQILGQGPKLLIQFQNNGVVDDSQLPKDRFSAERLKGVDSTLKIQPAKLEDSAVYLCASSSRGRGLTNEKLFFGSGTQLSVL.

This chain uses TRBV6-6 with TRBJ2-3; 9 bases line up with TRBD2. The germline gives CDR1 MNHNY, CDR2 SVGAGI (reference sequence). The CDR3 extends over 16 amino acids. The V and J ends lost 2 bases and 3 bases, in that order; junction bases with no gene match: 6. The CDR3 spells CASSYSSGRGTDTQYF. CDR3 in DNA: TGTGCCAGCAGTTACAGTAGCGGGAGAGGGACAGATACGCAGTATTTT.

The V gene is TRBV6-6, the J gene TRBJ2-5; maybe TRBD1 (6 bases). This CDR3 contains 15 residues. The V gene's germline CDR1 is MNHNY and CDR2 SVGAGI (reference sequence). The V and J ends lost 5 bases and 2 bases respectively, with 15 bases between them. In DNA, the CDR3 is TGTGCCAGCAGTCGGACAGAAACCTTTCAAGAGACCCAGTACTTC. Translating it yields CASSRTETFQETQYF.

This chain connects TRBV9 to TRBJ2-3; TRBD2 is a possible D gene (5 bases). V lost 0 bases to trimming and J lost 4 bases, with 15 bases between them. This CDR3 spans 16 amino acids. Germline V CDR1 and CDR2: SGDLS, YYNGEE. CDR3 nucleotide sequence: TGTGCCAGCAGCGTAGAAAGGTTGCTAGCCCCAGATACGCAGTATTTT. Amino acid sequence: CASSVERLLAPDTQYF.

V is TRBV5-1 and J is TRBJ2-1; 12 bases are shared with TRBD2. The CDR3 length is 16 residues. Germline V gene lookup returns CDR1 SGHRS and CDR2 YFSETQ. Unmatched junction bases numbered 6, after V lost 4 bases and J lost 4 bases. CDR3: CASSIGTSGRYNEQFF. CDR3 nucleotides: TGCGCCAGCAGCATAGGGACTAGCGGGCGATACAATGAGCAGTTCTTC.

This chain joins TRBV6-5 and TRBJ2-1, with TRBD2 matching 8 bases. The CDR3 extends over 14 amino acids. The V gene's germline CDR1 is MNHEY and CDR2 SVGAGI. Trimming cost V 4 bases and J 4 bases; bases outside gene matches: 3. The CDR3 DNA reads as TGTGCCAGCAGTTGGCGGGGGGATTACAATGAGCAGTTCTTC. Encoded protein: CASSWRGDYNEQFF.

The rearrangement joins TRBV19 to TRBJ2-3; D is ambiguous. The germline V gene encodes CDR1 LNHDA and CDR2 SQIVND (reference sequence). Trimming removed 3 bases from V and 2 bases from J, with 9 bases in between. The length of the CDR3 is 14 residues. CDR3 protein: CASSIRRITDTQYF. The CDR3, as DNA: TGTGCCAGTAGTATTCGGCGGATCACAGATACGCAGTATTTT.

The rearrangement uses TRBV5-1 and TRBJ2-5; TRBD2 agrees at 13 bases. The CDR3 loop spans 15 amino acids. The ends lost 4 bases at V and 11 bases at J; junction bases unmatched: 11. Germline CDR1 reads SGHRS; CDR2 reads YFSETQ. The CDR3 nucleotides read TGCGCCAGCAGCGAACTAGCGGGAGGGCCAAAAGAGCAGTACTTC. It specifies CASSELAGGPKEQYF.

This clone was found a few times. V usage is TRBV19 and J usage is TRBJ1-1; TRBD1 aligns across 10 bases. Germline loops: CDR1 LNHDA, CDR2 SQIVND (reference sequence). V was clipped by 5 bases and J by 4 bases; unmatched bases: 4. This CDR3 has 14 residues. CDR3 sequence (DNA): TGTGCCAGTAGTTGGGGGACAGGGGTCACTGAAGCTTTCTTT. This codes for CASSWGTGVTEAFF.

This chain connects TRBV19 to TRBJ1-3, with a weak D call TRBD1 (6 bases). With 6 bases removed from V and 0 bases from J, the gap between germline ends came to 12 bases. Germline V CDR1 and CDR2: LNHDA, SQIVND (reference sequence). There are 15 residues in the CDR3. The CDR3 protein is CASSVLDSSGNTIYF. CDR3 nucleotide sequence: TGTGCCAGTAGCGTGCTGGACAGCTCTGGAAACACCATATATTTT. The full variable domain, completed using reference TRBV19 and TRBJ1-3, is DGGITQSPKYLFRKEGQNVTLSCEQNLNHDAMYWYRQDPGQGLRLIYYSQIVNDFQKGDIAEGYSVSREKKESFPLTVTSAQKNPTAFYLCASSVLDSSGNTIYFGEGSWLTVV.

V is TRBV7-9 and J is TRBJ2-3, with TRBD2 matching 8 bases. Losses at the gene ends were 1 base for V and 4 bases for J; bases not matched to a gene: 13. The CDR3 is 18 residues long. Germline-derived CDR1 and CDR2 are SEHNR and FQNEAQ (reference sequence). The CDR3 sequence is CASSLGHSGDLWADTQYF. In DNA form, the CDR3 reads TGTGCCAGCAGCTTAGGCCATAGCGGGGACTTATGGGCAGATACGCAGTATTTT.

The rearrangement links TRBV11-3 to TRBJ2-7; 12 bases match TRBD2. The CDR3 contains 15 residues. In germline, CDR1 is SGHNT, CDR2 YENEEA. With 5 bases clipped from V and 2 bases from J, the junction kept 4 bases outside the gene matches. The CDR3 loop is CASSPTSGGPYEQYF. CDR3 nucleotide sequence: TGTGCCAGCAGCCCGACTAGCGGGGGACCCTACGAGCAGTACTTC.

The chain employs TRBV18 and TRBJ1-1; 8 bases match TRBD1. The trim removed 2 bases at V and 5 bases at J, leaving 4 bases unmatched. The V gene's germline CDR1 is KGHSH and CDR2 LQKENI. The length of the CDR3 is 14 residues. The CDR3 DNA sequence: TGTGCCAGCTCACCAGGGACAGGTAGGACTGAAGCTTTCTTT. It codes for CASSPGTGRTEAFF.

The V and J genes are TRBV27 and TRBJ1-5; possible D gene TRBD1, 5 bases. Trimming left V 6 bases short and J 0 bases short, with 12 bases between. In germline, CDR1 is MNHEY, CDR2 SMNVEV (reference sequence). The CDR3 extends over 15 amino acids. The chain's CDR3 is CASRPGTISNQPQHF. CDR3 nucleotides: TGTGCCAGCAGACCTGGGACTATTAGCAATCAGCCCCAGCATTTT.

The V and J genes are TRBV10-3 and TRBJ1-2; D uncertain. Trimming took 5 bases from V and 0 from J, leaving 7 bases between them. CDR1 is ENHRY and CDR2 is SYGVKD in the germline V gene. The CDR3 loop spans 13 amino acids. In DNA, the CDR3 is TGTGCCATCAGTAAACAGTCTAACTATGGCTACACCTTC. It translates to CAISKQSNYGYTF.

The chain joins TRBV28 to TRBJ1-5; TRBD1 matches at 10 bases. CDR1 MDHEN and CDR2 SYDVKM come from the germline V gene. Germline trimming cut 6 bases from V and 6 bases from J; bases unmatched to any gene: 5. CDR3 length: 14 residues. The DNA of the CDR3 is TGTGCCAGCAGACCGGGACAGGGGAGTCAGCCCCAGCATTTT. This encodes CASRPGQGSQPQHF.

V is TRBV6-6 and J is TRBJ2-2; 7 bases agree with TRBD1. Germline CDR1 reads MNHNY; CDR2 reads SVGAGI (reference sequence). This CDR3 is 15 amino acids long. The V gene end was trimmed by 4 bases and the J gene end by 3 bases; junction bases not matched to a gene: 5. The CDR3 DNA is TGTGCCAGCAGTTTCGGACAGGTAGACACCGGGGAGCTGTTTTTT. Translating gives CASSFGQVDTGELFF.

The chain's CDR3 is CASSLLQAGNIQYF. As DNA, the CDR3 is TGTGCCAGCAGCTTATTACAGGCAGGGAACATTCAGTACTTC. The chain joins TRBV7-9 to TRBJ2-4; tentative D call: TRBD1 (5 bases). V shed 2 bases and J shed 7 bases, with 12 bases lying between them. Germline V lookup: CDR1 SEHNR, CDR2 FQNEAQ (reference sequence). CDR3 length: 14 residues.

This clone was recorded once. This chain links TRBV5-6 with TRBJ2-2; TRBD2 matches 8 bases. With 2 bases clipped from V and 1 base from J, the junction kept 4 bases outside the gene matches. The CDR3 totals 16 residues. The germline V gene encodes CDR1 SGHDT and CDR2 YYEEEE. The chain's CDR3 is CASSFPGLGNTGELFF. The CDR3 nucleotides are TGTGCCAGCAGCTTCCCGGGACTAGGGAACACCGGGGAGCTGTTTTTT.